This is a list of T cell receptor beta chains from one sample in a study of blood T cell repertoires in COVID-19. Data came from immunoSEQ multiplex PCR; TCRdb stores just in-frame clones and leaves some out. The table records about 270,000 clones, around nine tenths of them present only once. Sequencing was carried out using PBMCs or T cells enriched from blood (not recorded which). The origin of the receptors is a woman younger than 35 who had recovered from COVID-19. Each CDR3 is given with its conserved first and last residue. D genes are given only for firm matches. A row's size may be missing; if present it is once, few, many or a size class.

clone_size	j_call	d_call	v_call	cdr3_aa	cdr3_nt
NA	TRBJ2-1	TRBD1	TRBV3-1/TRBV3-2	CASSPGQGAYNEQFF	TGTGCCAGCAGCCCGGGACAGGGGGCCTACAATGAGCAGTTCTTC
NA	TRBJ1-6	NA	TRBV3-1/TRBV3-2	CASSQFREVRNSPLHF	TGTGCCAGCAGCCAATTCCGAGAGGTGCGGAATTCACCCCTCCACTTT
NA	TRBJ1-4	NA	TRBV6-5	CASTASTGNEKLFF	TGTGCCAGCACGGCGAGTACAGGGAATGAAAAACTGTTTTTT
once	TRBJ2-5	TRBD2	TRBV7-3	CASSRSGRDETQYF	TGTGCCAGCAGCCGCAGCGGGAGGGATGAGACCCAGTACTTC
NA	TRBJ1-4	NA	TRBV6-5	CASSAAGRREKLFF	TGTGCCAGCAGCGCTGCGGGTAGACGTGAAAAACTGTTTTTT
NA	TRBJ2-7	TRBD1	TRBV11-2	CASSSRGRDPYEQYF	TGTGCCAGCAGCTCCAGGGGGCGCGACCCCTACGAGCAGTACTTC
NA	TRBJ1-6	NA	TRBV6-1	CASSEAPGDNSPLHF	TGTGCCAGCAGTGAAGCCCCGGGAGATAATTCACCCCTCCACTTT
NA	TRBJ2-1	TRBD2	TRBV3-1/TRBV3-2	CASSQDLGTSGNEQFF	TGTGCCAGCAGCCAAGATTTAGGGACTAGCGGAAATGAGCAGTTCTTC
NA	TRBJ2-7	TRBD2	TRBV5-1	CASSLGGGDSYEQYF	TGCGCCAGCAGCTTGGGCGGGGGGGACTCCTACGAGCAGTACTTC
few	TRBJ1-1	NA	TRBV25-1	CASSGRGYTEAFF	TGTGCCAGCAGTGGTCGGGGGTACACTGAAGCTTTCTTT
NA	TRBJ2-2	TRBD2	TRBV4-2	CASSPTTSGRFTGELFF	TGTGCCAGCAGCCCGACCACTAGCGGGAGATTCACCGGGGAGCTGTTTTTT
NA	TRBJ2-1	NA	TRBV11-1	CASSSAGTGSYNEQFF	TGTGCCAGCAGCTCCGCCGGGACTGGCTCCTACAATGAGCAGTTCTTC
NA	TRBJ1-3	NA	TRBV10-2	CASARTLEGGNTIYF	TGCGCCAGCGCTCGGACTCTTGAAGGTGGAAACACCATATATTTT
NA	TRBJ2-5	TRBD2	TRBV27	CASSPGTSGGSETQYF	TGTGCCAGCAGTCCAGGGACTAGCGGAGGTAGTGAGACCCAGTACTTC
NA	TRBJ2-7	TRBD1	TRBV11-2	CASSTPDREGSYEQYF	TGTGCCAGCAGCACCCCGGACAGGGAAGGGTCCTACGAGCAGTACTTC
NA	TRBJ2-1	TRBD2	TRBV6-5	CASRQFSGSDNEQFF	TGTGCCAGCAGGCAATTTAGCGGGAGTGACAATGAGCAGTTCTTC
NA	TRBJ1-5	NA	TRBV4-2	CASSPNDLRVGQPQHF	TGTGCCAGCAGCCCAAACGACCTCAGGGTTGGCCAGCCCCAGCATTTT
NA	TRBJ2-1	TRBD1	TRBV18	CASSPISDRGLGNEQFF	TGTGCCAGCTCACCAATCTCGGACAGGGGGCTTGGCAATGAGCAGTTCTTC
NA	TRBJ2-5	NA	TRBV12-3/TRBV12-4	CASTVNSETQYF	TGTGCCAGCACCGTTAACTCGGAGACCCAGTACTTC